The entry below gives a single TCR beta chain sequence along with its context. This sample was taken from a study of blood T cell repertoires in COVID-19. Overall study: COVID-19 samples collected from the United States, Italy and Spain covered acute and convalescent phases. PBMCs, B-cell-depleted T cells, or T cells provided the cDNA or gDNA that made up the material.

The CDR3 has 12 amino acids. Germline V CDR1 and CDR2: MGHDK, SYGVNS. V was trimmed by 6 bases and J by 5 bases, leaving 10 bases between them. Per the study methods: Amplification of reference gene primers provided the estimated nucleated cell counts. The method was immunoSEQ multiplex PCR; TCRdb's version includes in-frame clones alone and lacks a portion of them. Clone size and the V and J calls come from that table; the DNA yielded D and trimming. The data hold approximately 22,000 clones, with 91% observed a single time. Sequenced sample: peripheral blood. The chain combines TRBV25-1 with TRBJ1-1; D is ambiguous. The origin of this receptor is a man in his 70s with active COVID-19. In DNA, the CDR3 is TGTGCCAGCAGGGTCAGTTTAACTGAAGCTTTCTTT. Its translation: CASRVSLTEAFF.